This section outlines one T cell receptor beta chain sequence together with its context. This entry is derived from a study of blood T cell repertoires in COVID-19. The CDR3 totals 16 residues. Germline CDR1 is LNHDA and CDR2 is SQIVND (reference sequence). V lost 4 bases and J lost 5, with 20 bases in between. In the original workflow: By means of reference gene primer amplification, nucleated cell counts were estimated. The assay was immunoSEQ multiplex PCR, and TCRdb's table has in-frame clones only and misses some. V and J calls and clone size follow that table, whereas D and trimming were derived from the DNA. The sample records under 200,000 clones, more than 70% being singletons.

The sequenced material came from peripheral blood. The chain carries TRBV19 and TRBJ2-5, with a tentative D call TRBD2 (6 bases). This TCR was recovered from a woman aged 70 to 79 who had recovered from COVID-19. The CDR3: CASSSFGGGFQETQYF. CDR3 bases: TGTGCCAGTAGTAGTTTCGGTGGAGGGTTTCAGGAGACCCAGTACTTC. The variable domain in full, with the rest retrieved from reference TRBV19 and TRBJ2-5, is DGGITQSPKYLFRKEGQNVTLSCEQNLNHDAMYWYRQDPGQGLRLIYYSQIVNDFQKGDIAEGYSVSREKKESFPLTVTSAQKNPTAFYLCASSSFGGGFQETQYFGPGTRLLVL.